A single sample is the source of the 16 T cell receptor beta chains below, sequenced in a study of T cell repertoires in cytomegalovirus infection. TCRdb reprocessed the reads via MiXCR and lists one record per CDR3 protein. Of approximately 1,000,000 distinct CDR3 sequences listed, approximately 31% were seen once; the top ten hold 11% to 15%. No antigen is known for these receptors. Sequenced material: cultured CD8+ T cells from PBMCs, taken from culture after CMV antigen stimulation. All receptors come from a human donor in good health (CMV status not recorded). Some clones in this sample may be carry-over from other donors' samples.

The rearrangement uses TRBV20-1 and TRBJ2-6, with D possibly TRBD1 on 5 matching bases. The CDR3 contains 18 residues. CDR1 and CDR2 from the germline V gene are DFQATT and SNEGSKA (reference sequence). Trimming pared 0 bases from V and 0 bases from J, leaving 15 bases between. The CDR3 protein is CSARDRARAISGANVLTF. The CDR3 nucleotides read TGCAGTGCTAGAGATCGGGCCAGGGCAATCTCTGGGGCCAACGTCCTGACTTTC.

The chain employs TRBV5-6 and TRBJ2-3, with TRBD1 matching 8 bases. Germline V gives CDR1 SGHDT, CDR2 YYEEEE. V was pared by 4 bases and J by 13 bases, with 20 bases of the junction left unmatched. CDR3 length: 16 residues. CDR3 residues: CASSTALMDREEEEYF. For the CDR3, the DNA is TGTGCCAGCAGCACAGCCTTAATGGACAGGGAGGAAGAGGAGTATTTT.

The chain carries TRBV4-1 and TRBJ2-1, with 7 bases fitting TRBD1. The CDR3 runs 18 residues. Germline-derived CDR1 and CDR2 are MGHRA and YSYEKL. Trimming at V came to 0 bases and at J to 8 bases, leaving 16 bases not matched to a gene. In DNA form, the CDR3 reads TGCGCCAGCAGCCAAGATCTGTACTACCGGGACAGATCCGATGAGCAGTTCTTC. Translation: CASSQDLYYRDRSDEQFF.

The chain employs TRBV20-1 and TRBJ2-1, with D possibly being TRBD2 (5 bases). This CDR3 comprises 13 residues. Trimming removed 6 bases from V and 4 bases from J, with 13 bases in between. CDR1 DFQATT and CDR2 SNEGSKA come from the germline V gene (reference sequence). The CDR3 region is CSAGELNYNEQFF. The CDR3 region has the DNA TGCAGTGCCGGGGAACTAAATTACAATGAGCAGTTCTTC.

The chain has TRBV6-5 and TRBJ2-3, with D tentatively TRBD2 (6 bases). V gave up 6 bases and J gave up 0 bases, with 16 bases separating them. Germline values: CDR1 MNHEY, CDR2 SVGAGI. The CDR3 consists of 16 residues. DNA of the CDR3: TGTGCCAGCAGAATTTACTCAGGGAGGAGCACAGATACGCAGTATTTT. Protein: CASRIYSGRSTDTQYF.

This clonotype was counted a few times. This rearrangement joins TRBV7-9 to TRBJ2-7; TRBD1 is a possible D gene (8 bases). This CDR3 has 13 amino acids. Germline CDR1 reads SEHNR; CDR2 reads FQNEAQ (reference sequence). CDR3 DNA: TGTGCGCTTACCTCACAGGGGGGGCACGAGCAGTACTTC. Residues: CALTSQGGHEQYF.

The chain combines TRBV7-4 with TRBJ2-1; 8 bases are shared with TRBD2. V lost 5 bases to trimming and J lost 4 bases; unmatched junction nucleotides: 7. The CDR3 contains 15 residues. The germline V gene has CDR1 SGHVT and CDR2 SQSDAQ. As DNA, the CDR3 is TGTGCCAGCAGCGTCAGGGAGCGGGGGTACAATGAGCAGTTCTTC. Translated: CASSVRERGYNEQFF.

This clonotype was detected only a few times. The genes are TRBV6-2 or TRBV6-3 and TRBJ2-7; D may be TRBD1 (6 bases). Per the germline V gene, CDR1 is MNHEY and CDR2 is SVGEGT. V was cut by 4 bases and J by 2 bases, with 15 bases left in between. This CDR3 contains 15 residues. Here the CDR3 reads CASSLMGDITYEQYF. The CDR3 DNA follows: TGTGCCAGCAGTTTAATGGGGGACATCACCTACGAGCAGTACTTC.

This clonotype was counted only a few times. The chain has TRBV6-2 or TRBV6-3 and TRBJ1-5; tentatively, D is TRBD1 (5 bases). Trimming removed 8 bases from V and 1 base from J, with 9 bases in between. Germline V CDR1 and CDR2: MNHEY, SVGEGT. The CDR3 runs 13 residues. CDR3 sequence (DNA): TGTGCCAGCGGGACGGGCAGCAATCAGCCCCAGCATTTT. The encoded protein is CASGTGSNQPQHF.

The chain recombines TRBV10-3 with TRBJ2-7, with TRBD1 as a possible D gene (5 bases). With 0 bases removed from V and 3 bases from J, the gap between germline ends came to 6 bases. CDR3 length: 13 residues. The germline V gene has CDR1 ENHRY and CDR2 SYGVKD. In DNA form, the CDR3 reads TGTGCCATCAGTGAGTCAGGGGACTACGAGCAGTACGTC. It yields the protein CAISESGDYEQYV.

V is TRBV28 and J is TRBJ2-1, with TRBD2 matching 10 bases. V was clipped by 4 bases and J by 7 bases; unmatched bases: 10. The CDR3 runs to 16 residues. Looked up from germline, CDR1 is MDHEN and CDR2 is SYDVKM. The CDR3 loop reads CASSWGASGGWNEQFF. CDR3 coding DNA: TGTGCCAGCAGTTGGGGTGCTAGCGGGGGTTGGAATGAGCAGTTCTTC.

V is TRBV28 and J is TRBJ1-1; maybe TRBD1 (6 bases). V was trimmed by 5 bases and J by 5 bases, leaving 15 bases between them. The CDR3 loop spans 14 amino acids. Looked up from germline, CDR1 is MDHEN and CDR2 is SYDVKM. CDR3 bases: TGTGCCAGCAGTCTCCAGGGGTTTGCAACTGAAGCTTTCTTT. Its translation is CASSLQGFATEAFF.

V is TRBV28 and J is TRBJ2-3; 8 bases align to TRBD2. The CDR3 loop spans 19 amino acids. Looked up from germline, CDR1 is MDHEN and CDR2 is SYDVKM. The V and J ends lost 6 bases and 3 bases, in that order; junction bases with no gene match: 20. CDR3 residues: CASSSHWKGSGGRTDTQYF. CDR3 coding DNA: TGTGCCAGCAGCTCCCATTGGAAAGGGAGCGGGGGTCGTACAGATACGCAGTATTTT.

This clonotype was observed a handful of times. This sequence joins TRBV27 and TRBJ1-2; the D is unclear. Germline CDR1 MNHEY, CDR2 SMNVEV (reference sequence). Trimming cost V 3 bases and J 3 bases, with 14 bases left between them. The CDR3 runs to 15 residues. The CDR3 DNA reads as TGTGCCAGCAGTTTCGCCGGTCCCGCGGACTATGGCTACACCTTC. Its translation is CASSFAGPADYGYTF.

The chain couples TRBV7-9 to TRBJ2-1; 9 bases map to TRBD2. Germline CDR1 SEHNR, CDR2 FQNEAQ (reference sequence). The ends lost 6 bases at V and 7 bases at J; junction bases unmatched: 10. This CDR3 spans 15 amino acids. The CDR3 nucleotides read TGTGCCAGCAGTCATAGCGGGGGTTCCGGGAATGAGCAGTTCTTC. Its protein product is CASSHSGGSGNEQFF.

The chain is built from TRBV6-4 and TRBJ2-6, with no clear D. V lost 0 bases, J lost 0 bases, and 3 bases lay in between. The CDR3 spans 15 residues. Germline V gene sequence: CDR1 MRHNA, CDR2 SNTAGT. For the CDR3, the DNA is TGTGCCAGCAGTGACTCGAGCTCTGGGGCCAACGTCCTGACTTTC. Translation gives CASSDSSSGANVLTF.